This T cell receptor beta chain appears in the sequencing data of a study of T cell responses to AZD1222 COVID-19 vaccine. Whole-study findings and limits: Unmutated variant regions are reportedly the target of nearly half of TCRs that are spike-specific.

As concerns this clone: Its antigen is unidentified.

Sequencing used immunoSEQ multiplex PCR; TCRdb keeps in-frame clones, though not all of them. The sample has fewer than 150,000 clones, 85% to 95% seen once. The germline V gene has CDR1 SGDLS and CDR2 YYNGEE. The length of the CDR3 is 17 residues. The V segment lost 4 bases and the J segment 6 bases; nucleotides outside the gene matches: 13. Second-dose timings of about 4 or about 12 weeks were pooled. This material consisted of peripheral blood, taken 28 days after the second AZD1222 dose. The source of this sequence is an adult who received the AZD1222 COVID-19 vaccine. This chain uses TRBV9 with TRBJ2-2, with 9 bases identical to TRBD1. CDR3 protein: CASSPQSGTGIPGELFF. CDR3 DNA: TGTGCCAGCAGCCCCCAATCTGGGACAGGGATCCCCGGGGAGCTGTTTTTT.